A selection of T cell receptor beta chains follows, all from one sample in a study of shared clonotypes between healthy human individuals. Assay used: immunoSEQ multiplex PCR; TCRdb lists only in-frame clones, some missing. This sample has 2 million to 2.5 million clones; just over 90% occur once, and the top ten carry under 0.45%. The sample taken for sequencing was naive CD4+ T cells from PBMCs. The receptors stem from a young man in good health. Some clones in this sample may be carry-over from other donors' samples. CDR3s include the opening cysteine and the closing phenylalanine or tryptophan. A D gene is named only where the DNA matches it firmly. Where a row states a size, it is once, few, many or the class of an expanded clone; other rows omit it.

>once|TRBV6-6|TRBD1|TRBJ1-4
CASSSGQGKGKLFF
TGTGCCAGCAGTTCTGGACAGGGAAAAGGAAAACTGTTTTTT
>-|TRBV7-8|-|TRBJ1-2
CASSFTEQVGGYTF
TGTGCCAGCAGCTTTACAGAACAGGTCGGGGGCTACACCTTC
>-|TRBV4-1|TRBD2|TRBJ2-7
CASSQQGLAGAAQAYEQYF
TGCGCCAGCAGCCAACAGGGACTAGCGGGAGCGGCCCAAGCCTACGAGCAGTACTTC
>-|TRBV4-1|-|TRBJ1-5
CASSQAEGNQPQHF
TGCGCCAGCAGCCAGGCGGAAGGCAATCAGCCCCAGCATTTT
>-|TRBV4-1|TRBD2|TRBJ2-7
CASSHPGLAGVYEQYF
TGCGCCAGCAGCCATCCCGGACTAGCGGGAGTCTACGAGCAGTACTTC
>-|TRBV18|TRBD1|TRBJ2-7
CASSARTRTGPSYEQYF
TGTGCCAGCTCAGCCCGGACGCGGACAGGGCCGTCCTACGAGCAGTACTTC
>-|TRBV6-6|-|TRBJ2-3
CASSYIRDTQYF
TGTGCCAGCAGTTACATCCGAGATACGCAGTATTTT
>-|TRBV12-5|TRBD1|TRBJ1-2
CASGSTSSDRGRGYTF
TGTGCTAGTGGTTCGACATCCTCGGACAGGGGGAGGGGCTACACCTTC
>-|TRBV25-1|-|TRBJ1-3
CASSDPAGSGNTIYF
TGTGCCAGCAGTGATCCCGCAGGGTCCGGAAACACCATATATTTT
>-|TRBV4-1|TRBD2|TRBJ2-5
CASSPSVLAVGGQETQYF
TGCGCCAGCAGCCCCAGTGTACTAGCGGTGGGGGGGCAAGAGACCCAGTACTTC
>-|TRBV9|TRBD2|TRBJ2-1
CASSVGLAFSYNEQFF
TGTGCCAGCAGCGTAGGACTAGCCTTCTCCTACAATGAGCAGTTCTTC
>-|TRBV11-2|-|TRBJ1-6
CASRDATVSSYNSPLHF
TGTGCCAGCAGGGACGCGACAGTCAGCTCCTATAATTCACCCCTCCACTTT
>-|TRBV18|TRBD2|TRBJ2-1
CASSPLAGAYNEQFF
TGTGCCAGCTCACCTCTAGCGGGAGCCTACAATGAGCAGTTCTTC